A single sample is the source of the 30 T cell receptor beta chains below, sequenced in a study of cytomegalovirus exposure and HLA in healthy donors (dated by TCRdb to 2016 to 2017). The library was made by the immunoSEQ multiplex PCR assay. For the multiplex PCR, a mixture combining 60 forward primers for TCR Vbeta segments and 13 reverse primers for TCR Jbeta segments was used. The source is immuneACCESS, and TCRdb retained only in-frame sequences with V and J called. Part of the clones is not carried over; for the studies checked, unresolved V genes explain less than half of this, and the remainder is unexplained. The sample profile shows approximately 160,000 clones; approximately 80% of them were found once. The ten largest make up 5.7% of the sample. Sequences were obtained from PBMCs. The receptors come from a man younger than 40 in good health and CMV-seropositive.

The rearrangement uses TRBV6-6 and TRBJ2-2, with D possibly TRBD1 on 6 matching bases. Germline lookup yields CDR1 MNHNY and CDR2 SVGAGI (reference sequence). Trimming took off 3 bases at V and 6 bases at J, with 17 bases between the two ends. This CDR3 region has 16 residues. CDR3: CASSYSYYRVAGELFF. CDR3 coding DNA: TGTGCCAGCAGTTATTCGTACTACAGGGTTGCCGGGGAGCTGTTTTTT.

The chain employs TRBV27 and TRBJ1-6; no clear D gene. Trimming left V 1 base short and J 8 bases short, with 15 bases between. Germline loops: CDR1 MNHEY, CDR2 SMNVEV (reference sequence). CDR3 length: 16 amino acids. CDR3 DNA: TGTGCCAGCAGTTTATACCACCCGGGAGGTGATTCACCCCTCCACTTT. It encodes CASSLYHPGGDSPLHF.

The chain carries TRBV6-1 and TRBJ2-3; 11 positions match TRBD2. V was pared by 1 base and J by 4 bases, with 4 bases of the junction left unmatched. CDR3 length: 16 amino acids. The germline V gene has CDR1 MNHNS and CDR2 SASEGT. The CDR3 loop is CASSEELAGGADTQYF. The CDR3, as DNA: TGTGCCAGCAGTGAAGAGCTAGCGGGAGGAGCAGATACGCAGTATTTT.

The chain employs TRBV28 and TRBJ2-1; 8 bases agree with TRBD1. Germline loops: CDR1 MDHEN, CDR2 SYDVKM. The CDR3 extends over 14 amino acids. Trimming removed 6 bases from V and 3 bases from J; junction bases left unmatched: 4. CDR3 in DNA: TGTGCCAGCAGCACGACAGGGGACTACAATGAGCAGTTCTTC. Protein sequence: CASSTTGDYNEQFF.

This chain connects TRBV2 to TRBJ2-2, with a weak D call TRBD2 (5 bases). V shed 3 bases and J shed 7 bases, with 6 bases lying between them. The CDR3 has 12 amino acids. Germline loops: CDR1 SNHLY, CDR2 FYNNEI. The CDR3 DNA is TGTGCCAGCAGTGACCGGGGCGGGGAGCTGTTTTTT. This gives the protein CASSDRGGELFF.

The chain carries TRBV11-1 and TRBJ1-2; the D is unclear. The CDR3 is made up of 13 amino acids. Germline V CDR1 and CDR2: SGHAT, FQDESV (reference sequence). Trimming took 5 bases from V and 0 from J, leaving 7 bases between them. The CDR3 DNA reads as TGTGCCAGCAGCCCCTCAGCTAACTATGGCTACACCTTC. Its protein is CASSPSANYGYTF.

V usage is TRBV7-9 and J usage is TRBJ2-2; TRBD1 matches at 8 bases. The CDR3 has 14 residues. The V gene's germline CDR1 is SEHNR and CDR2 FQNEAQ (reference sequence). With V trimmed by 8 bases and J by 1 base, 3 bases remained unmatched. The CDR3 DNA reads as TGTGCCAGCGGCGGACAGGGGAACACCGGGGAGCTGTTTTTT. Its translation is CASGGQGNTGELFF.

This chain connects TRBV30 to TRBJ1-1; 7 nucleotides align to TRBD1. The length of the CDR3 is 15 residues. The ends lost 2 bases at V and 1 base at J; junction bases unmatched: 7. The germline V gene encodes CDR1 GTSNPN and CDR2 SVGIG (reference sequence). The CDR3 here is CAWSKGGSGNTEAFF. The CDR3 nucleotides are TGTGCCTGGAGTAAAGGGGGCTCGGGGAACACTGAAGCTTTCTTT. Looking up the rest from reference TRBV30 and TRBJ1-1 gives the full variable domain: SQTIHQWPATLVQPVGSPLSLECTVEGTSNPNLYWYRQAAGRGLQLLFYSVGIGQISSEVPQNLSASRPQDRQFILSSKKLLLSDSGFYLCAWSKGGSGNTEAFFGQGTRLTVV.

This chain joins TRBV7-9 and TRBJ2-1; weak D call: TRBD2 (5 bases). The CDR3 runs to 14 residues. Germline CDR1 reads SEHNR; CDR2 reads FQNEAQ (reference sequence). The V and J ends lost 5 bases and 8 bases respectively, with 16 bases between them. The CDR3 DNA sequence: TGTGCCAGCAGCCCGGAGGCCCCAGTGGATGAGCAGTTCTTC. It specifies CASSPEAPVDEQFF.

V is TRBV6-5 and J is TRBJ2-3; D possibly corresponds to TRBD1 (5 bases). This CDR3 has 15 residues. Germline CDR1 is MNHEY and CDR2 is SVGAGI. Trimming removed 6 bases from V and 0 bases from J, with 13 bases in between. CDR3: CASRFGAISTDTQYF. Written as DNA, the CDR3 is TGTGCCAGCAGGTTTGGGGCTATCAGCACAGATACGCAGTATTTT.

The V gene is TRBV19, the J gene TRBJ1-5; possible D gene TRBD1, 6 bases. V was shortened by 6 bases and J by 2 bases, with 11 bases between the two germline ends. CDR3 length: 14 residues. CDR1 is LNHDA, CDR2 SQIVND, per germline (reference sequence). In DNA form, the CDR3 reads TGTGCCAGTAGATACAGGGCTGGCAATCAGCCCCAGCATTTT. It specifies CASRYRAGNQPQHF. Variable domain in full (rest from reference TRBV19 and TRBJ1-5): DGGITQSPKYLFRKEGQNVTLSCEQNLNHDAMYWYRQDPGQGLRLIYYSQIVNDFQKGDIAEGYSVSREKKESFPLTVTSAQKNPTAFYLCASRYRAGNQPQHFGDGTRLSIL.

The genes are TRBV6-1 and TRBJ2-1; a possible D gene is TRBD1 (6 bases). The CDR3 loop spans 11 amino acids. Germline V gene data show CDR1 as MNHNS and CDR2 as SASEGT. V was pared by 10 bases and J by 13 bases, with 17 bases between. The CDR3: CATQEWGLQFF. Written as DNA, the CDR3 is TGTGCCACCCAAGAGTGGGGGCTCCAGTTCTTC.

The chain combines TRBV28 with TRBJ1-3; weak D call: TRBD1 (6 bases). This CDR3 region has 13 residues. Trimming shortened V by 6 bases and J by 0 bases, and 6 bases separated the two germline ends. Germline loops: CDR1 MDHEN, CDR2 SYDVKM. The CDR3 reads CASRDSSGNTIYF. CDR3 DNA sequence: TGTGCCAGCAGGGACAGCTCTGGAAACACCATATATTTT. Using reference TRBV28 and TRBJ1-3 for the parts outside the CDR3, the full variable domain is DVKVTQSSRYLVKRTGEKVFLECVQDMDHENMFWYRQDPGLGLRLIYFSYDVKMKEKGDIPEGYSVSREKKERFSLILESASTNQTSMYLCASRDSSGNTIYFGEGSWLTVV.

The chain uses TRBV7-9 and TRBJ1-3, with 7 bases lining up with TRBD1. V was pared by 3 bases and J by 0 bases, with 2 bases of the junction left unmatched. This CDR3 region has 15 residues. Germline V CDR1 and CDR2: SEHNR, FQNEAQ (reference sequence). Here the CDR3 DNA reads TGTGCCAGCAGCTTGACAGGGAACTCTGGAAACACCATATATTTT. Amino acid sequence: CASSLTGNSGNTIYF. The complete variable domain, with remaining parts taken from reference TRBV7-9 and TRBJ1-3, reads DTGVSQNPRHKITKRGQNVTFRCDPISEHNRLYWYRQTLGQGPEFLTYFQNEAQLEKSRLLSDRFSAERPKGSFSTLEIQRTEQGDSAMYLCASSLTGNSGNTIYFGEGSWLTVV.

The V call is TRBV11-1, the J call TRBJ2-3; D may be TRBD2 (7 bases). The germline CDR1 and CDR2 sequences are SGHAT and FQDESV (reference sequence). The CDR3 is 18 residues long. Trimming left V 3 bases short and J 4 bases short, with 23 bases between. The CDR3 sequence: CASSLGAKGGPSADTQYF. DNA of the CDR3: TGTGCCAGCAGCTTGGGGGCCAAGGGAGGGCCCTCTGCAGATACGCAGTATTTT.

CDR3 region: CASSPPLASETQYF. Written as DNA, the CDR3 is TGTGCCAGCTCACCACCGCTAGCTTCGGAGACCCAGTACTTC. The chain couples TRBV18 to TRBJ2-5, with TRBD2 as a possible D gene (5 bases). Trimming cost V 0 bases and J 5 bases, with 10 bases left between them. The CDR3 length is 14 residues. The germline CDR1 and CDR2 sequences are KGHSH and LQKENI.

The chain employs TRBV5-4 and TRBJ1-2; 12 bases are a match to TRBD1. CDR3 length equals 17 residues. From germline, CDR1 is SGHNT and CDR2 YYREEE (reference sequence). The ends lost 4 bases at V and 6 bases at J; junction bases unmatched: 13. The CDR3 reads CASSTLRDRGPEDGYTF. The CDR3 DNA follows: TGTGCCAGCAGCACTCTCCGGGACAGGGGGCCGGAGGATGGCTACACCTTC.

The chain employs TRBV5-4 and TRBJ2-7; 7 bases agree with TRBD1. Germline V gives CDR1 SGHNT, CDR2 YYREEE (reference sequence). V was pared by 2 bases and J by 1 base, with 9 bases of the junction left unmatched. This CDR3 region has 16 residues. For the CDR3, the DNA is TGTGCCAGCAGCTTAGGGGACAGACTGACATCCTACGAGCAGTACTTC. This gives the protein CASSLGDRLTSYEQYF.

CDR3 nucleotides: TGTGCCAGCAGTGAAGTCACACCCCATAATTCACCCCTCCACTTT. Translated: CASSEVTPHNSPLHF. The J gene is TRBJ1-6, the V gene TRBV6-1; the D is unclear. Between the trimmed V and J ends, which lost 1 base and 5 bases, there was a span of 9 bases. CDR3 size: 15 residues. Germline values: CDR1 MNHNS, CDR2 SASEGT.

The chain uses TRBV23-1 and TRBJ1-1; TRBD1 agrees at 8 bases. TRBV23-1 is noted as an ORF with a role that remains uncertain. The CDR3 runs to 18 residues. The junction had 16 bases not matched to a gene; V was cut back by 4 bases and J by 3 bases. The CDR3 reads CASSRDRGLTSWDTEAFF. The CDR3 region has the DNA TGCGCCAGCAGTCGTGACAGGGGCCTTACATCTTGGGACACTGAAGCTTTCTTT.

The rearrangement joins TRBV7-2 to TRBJ1-5, with 8 bases lining up with TRBD1. CDR1 and CDR2 from the germline V gene are SGHTA and FQGNSA. CDR3 length: 14 residues. V lost 5 bases and J lost 7; bases outside the gene matches: 7. CDR3 amino acids: CASSTDRGGQPQHF. The CDR3 DNA sequence: TGTGCCAGCAGCACCGACAGGGGTGGACAGCCCCAGCATTTT. The full variable domain, in which reference TRBV7-2 and TRBJ1-5 provide the parts outside the CDR3, is GAGVSQSPSNKVTEKGKDVELRCDPISGHTALYWYRQSLGQGLEFLIYFQGNSAPDKSGLPSDRFSAERTGGSVSTLTIQRTQQEDSAVYLCASSTDRGGQPQHFGDGTRLSIL.

This sequence joins TRBV7-6 and TRBJ2-5; possible D gene TRBD1, 5 bases. V lost 1 base, J lost 3 bases, and 12 bases lay in between. CDR3 size: 15 residues. The germline CDR1 and CDR2 sequences are SGHVS and FNYEAQ. The CDR3 spells CASSLVGREEETQYF. The CDR3 region has the DNA TGTGCCAGCAGCTTAGTGGGCAGGGAAGAAGAGACCCAGTACTTC.

The rearrangement links TRBV6-5 to TRBJ2-7, with 7 positions matching TRBD1. The CDR3 runs to 14 residues. The germline gives CDR1 MNHEY, CDR2 SVGAGI. Trimming cost V 4 bases and J 3 bases; bases outside gene matches: 6. The CDR3: CASSFGQVLYEQYF. CDR3 sequence (DNA): TGTGCCAGCAGTTTCGGACAGGTTCTCTACGAGCAGTACTTC.

This clone was counted once. The chain couples TRBV7-9 to TRBJ1-1; a possible D gene is TRBD1 (5 bases). The CDR3 runs to 12 residues. Trimming left V 8 bases short and J 2 bases short, with 9 bases between. The germline V gene encodes CDR1 SEHNR and CDR2 FQNEAQ (reference sequence). CDR3 nucleotide sequence: TGTGCCAGCGCTAGGGGAAACACTGAAGCTTTCTTT. Its translation is CASARGNTEAFF.

The rearrangement links TRBV4-1 to TRBJ2-1, with a possible D match to TRBD2 (6 bases). The CDR3 sequence is 17 residues long. Germline-derived CDR1 and CDR2 are MGHRA and YSYEKL. V lost 3 bases to trimming and J lost 1 base, with 16 bases between them. CDR3 region: CASSQDLSGQSYNEQFF. CDR3 sequence (DNA): TGCGCCAGCAGCCAGGATCTCAGCGGGCAGTCCTACAATGAGCAGTTCTTC.

This chain joins TRBV7-9 and TRBJ1-6; TRBD1 aligns across 9 bases. Losses at the gene ends were 3 bases for V and 10 bases for J; bases not matched to a gene: 13. CDR1 and CDR2 from the germline V gene are SEHNR and FQNEAQ (reference sequence). The CDR3 covers 17 residues. Written as DNA, the CDR3 is TGTGCCAGCAGCTTGGGGTCCGGGACAGGGTTTATATCACCCCTCCACTTT. Its translation: CASSLGSGTGFISPLHF.

V gene TRBV6-6 combines with J gene TRBJ2-7; a weak D match, TRBD2 (6 bases). CDR3 length: 15 residues. V gave up 0 bases and J gave up 2 bases, with 11 bases separating them. The germline V gene has CDR1 MNHNY and CDR2 SVGAGI (reference sequence). Here the CDR3 reads CASSYSTEGPYEQYF. The CDR3 nucleotides are TGTGCCAGCAGTTACTCGACGGAGGGCCCCTACGAGCAGTACTTC.

The chain is built from TRBV28 and TRBJ1-1, with D maybe TRBD1 (5 bases). Germline V CDR1 and CDR2: MDHEN, SYDVKM. The CDR3 is 14 amino acids. Trimming shortened V by 6 bases and J by 2 bases, and 13 bases separated the two germline ends. DNA of the CDR3: TGTGCCAGCAGCTACACGACAGATAACACTGAAGCTTTCTTT. Translation gives CASSYTTDNTEAFF.

The J gene is TRBJ1-1, the V gene TRBV5-5, with D maybe TRBD1 (6 bases). The CDR3 length is 14 residues. V shed 2 bases and J shed 3 bases, with 11 bases lying between them. The V gene's germline CDR1 is SGHKS and CDR2 YYEKEE (reference sequence). The CDR3 DNA reads TGTGCCAGCAGCTTCAGGGGCGCGGACACTGAAGCTTTCTTT. Translated, it gives CASSFRGADTEAFF.

CDR3 amino acids: CASSTGQGYVQPQHF. In DNA form, the CDR3 reads TGTGCCAGCTCCACCGGACAGGGATACGTTCAGCCCCAGCATTTT. The J gene is TRBJ1-5, the V gene TRBV18; 8 bases match TRBD1. CDR3 size: 15 residues. Trimming took 6 bases from V and 6 from J; bases not matched to a gene: 10. Germline lookup yields CDR1 KGHSH and CDR2 LQKENI.